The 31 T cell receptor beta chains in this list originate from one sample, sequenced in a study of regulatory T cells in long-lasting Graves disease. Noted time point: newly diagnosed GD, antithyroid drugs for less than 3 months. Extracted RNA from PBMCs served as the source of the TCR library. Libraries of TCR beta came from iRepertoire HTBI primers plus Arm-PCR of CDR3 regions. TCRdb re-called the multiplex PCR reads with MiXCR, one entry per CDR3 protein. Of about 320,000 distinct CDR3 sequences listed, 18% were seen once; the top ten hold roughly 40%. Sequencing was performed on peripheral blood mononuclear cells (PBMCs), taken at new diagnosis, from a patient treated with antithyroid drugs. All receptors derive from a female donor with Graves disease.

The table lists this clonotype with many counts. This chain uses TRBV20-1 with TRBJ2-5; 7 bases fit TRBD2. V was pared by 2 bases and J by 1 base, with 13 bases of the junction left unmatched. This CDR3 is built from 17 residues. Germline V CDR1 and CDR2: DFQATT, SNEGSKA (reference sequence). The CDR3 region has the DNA TGCAGTGCTAGAAGCCTCTTTGCGGGAGCTATCCAAGAGACCCAGTACTTC. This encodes CSARSLFAGAIQETQYF.

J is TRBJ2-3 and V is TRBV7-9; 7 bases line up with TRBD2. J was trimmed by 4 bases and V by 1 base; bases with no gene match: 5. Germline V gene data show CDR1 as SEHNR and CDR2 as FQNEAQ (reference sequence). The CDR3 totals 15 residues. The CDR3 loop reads CASSLDGGSADTQYF. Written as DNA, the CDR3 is TGTGCCAGCAGCTTAGATGGCGGGAGCGCAGATACGCAGTATTTT. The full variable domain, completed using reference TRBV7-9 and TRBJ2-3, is DTGVSQNPRHKITKRGQNVTFRCDPISEHNRLYWYRQTLGQGPEFLTYFQNEAQLEKSRLLSDRFSAERPKGSFSTLEIQRTEQGDSAMYLCASSLDGGSADTQYFGPGTRLTVL.

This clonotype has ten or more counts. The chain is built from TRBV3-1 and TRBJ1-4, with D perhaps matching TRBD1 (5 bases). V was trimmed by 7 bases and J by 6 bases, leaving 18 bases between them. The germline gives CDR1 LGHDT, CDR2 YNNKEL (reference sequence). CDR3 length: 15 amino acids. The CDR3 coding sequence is TGTGCCAGCACCCTAACGACCGGGACGGATGAAAAACTGTTTTTT. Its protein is CASTLTTGTDEKLFF.

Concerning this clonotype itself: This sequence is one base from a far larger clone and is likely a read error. The CDR3 DNA follows: TGTGTCAGCAGCTTAGTCATGGACAGGGAGGACTATGGCTACACCTTC. It encodes CVSSLVMDREDYGYTF. This sequence joins TRBV11-3 and TRBJ1-2, with 8 bases aligning to TRBD1. This CDR3 comprises 16 residues. Germline lookup yields CDR1 SGHNT and CDR2 YENEEA.

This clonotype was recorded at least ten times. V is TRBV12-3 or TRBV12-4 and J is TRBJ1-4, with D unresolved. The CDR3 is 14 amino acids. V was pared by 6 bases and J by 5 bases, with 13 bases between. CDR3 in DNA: TGTGCCAGCAGGAGGACGGCGGAAAATGAAAAACTGTTTTTT. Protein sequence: CASRRTAENEKLFF.

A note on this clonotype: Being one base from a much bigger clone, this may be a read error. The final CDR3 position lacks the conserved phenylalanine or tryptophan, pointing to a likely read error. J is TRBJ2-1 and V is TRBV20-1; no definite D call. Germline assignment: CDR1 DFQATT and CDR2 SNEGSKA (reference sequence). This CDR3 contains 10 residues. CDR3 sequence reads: CSPLFREQFS. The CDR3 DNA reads TGCAGCCCTCTTTTCCGGGAGCAGTTCTCC.

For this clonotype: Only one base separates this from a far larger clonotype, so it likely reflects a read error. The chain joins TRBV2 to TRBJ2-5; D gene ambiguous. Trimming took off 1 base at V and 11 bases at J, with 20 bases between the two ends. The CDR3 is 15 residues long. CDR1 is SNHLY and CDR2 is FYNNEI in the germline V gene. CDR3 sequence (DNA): TGTGCCAGCAGTGAAGAAGCGCAGACCTACAATGAGCAGTACTTC. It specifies CASSEEAQTYNEQYF.

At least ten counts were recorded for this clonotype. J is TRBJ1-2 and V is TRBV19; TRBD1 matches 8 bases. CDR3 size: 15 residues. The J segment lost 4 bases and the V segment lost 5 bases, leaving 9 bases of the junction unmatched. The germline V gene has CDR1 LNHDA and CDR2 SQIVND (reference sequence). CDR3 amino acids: CASSPQQGGIYGYTF. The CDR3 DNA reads TGTGCCAGTAGTCCACAACAGGGGGGGATCTATGGCTACACCTTC.

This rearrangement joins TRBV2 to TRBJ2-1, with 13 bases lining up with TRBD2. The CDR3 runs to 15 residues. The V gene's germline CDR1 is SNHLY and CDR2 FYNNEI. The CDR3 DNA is TGTGTTAGCAGGAGACTAGCGGGAGGAAAGGGTGAGCAGTTCTTC. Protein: CVSRRLAGGKGEQFF.

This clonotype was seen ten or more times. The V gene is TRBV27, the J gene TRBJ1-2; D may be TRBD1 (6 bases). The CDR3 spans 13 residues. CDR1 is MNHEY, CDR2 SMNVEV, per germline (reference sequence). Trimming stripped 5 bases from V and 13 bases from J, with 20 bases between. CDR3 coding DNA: TGTGCCAGCAGTGGTCCCGGTGCGGGGGCTGTCACCTTC. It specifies CASSGPGAGAVTF.

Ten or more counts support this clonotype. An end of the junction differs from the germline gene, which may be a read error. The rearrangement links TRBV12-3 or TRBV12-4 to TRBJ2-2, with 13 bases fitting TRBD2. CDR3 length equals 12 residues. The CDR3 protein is CASSWTSGGLFF. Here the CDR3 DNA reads TGTGCCAGCAGCTGGACTAGCGGGGGGCTGTTTTTT.

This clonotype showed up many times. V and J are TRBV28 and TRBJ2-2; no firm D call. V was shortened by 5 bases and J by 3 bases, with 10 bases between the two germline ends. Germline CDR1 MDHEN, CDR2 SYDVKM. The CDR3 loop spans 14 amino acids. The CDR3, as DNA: TGTGCCAGCAGTACCGACACTCACACCGGGGAGCTGTTTTTT. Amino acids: CASSTDTHTGELFF.

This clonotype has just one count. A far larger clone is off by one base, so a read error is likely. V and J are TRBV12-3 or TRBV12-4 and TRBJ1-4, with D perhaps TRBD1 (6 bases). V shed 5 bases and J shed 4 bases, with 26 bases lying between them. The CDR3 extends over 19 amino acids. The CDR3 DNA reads TGTGCCAGCAGTGAAAAAACTGGGGGGGCTCGCCTGGTTAATGAAAAACTGTTTTTT. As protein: CASSEKTGGARLVNEKLFF.

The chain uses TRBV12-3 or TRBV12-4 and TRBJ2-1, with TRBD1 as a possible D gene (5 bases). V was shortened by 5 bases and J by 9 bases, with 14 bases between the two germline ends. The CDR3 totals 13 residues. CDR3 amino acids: CASSLHGAVEQFF. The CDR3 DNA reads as TGTGCCAGCAGTCTCCATGGGGCGGTTGAGCAGTTCTTC.

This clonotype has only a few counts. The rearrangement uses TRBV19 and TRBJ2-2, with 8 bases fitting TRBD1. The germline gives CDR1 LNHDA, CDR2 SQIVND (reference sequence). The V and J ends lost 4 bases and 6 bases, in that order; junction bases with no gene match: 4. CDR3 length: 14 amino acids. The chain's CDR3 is CASSTQGAAGELFF. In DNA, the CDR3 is TGTGCCAGTAGTACCCAGGGGGCGGCCGGGGAGCTGTTTTTT.

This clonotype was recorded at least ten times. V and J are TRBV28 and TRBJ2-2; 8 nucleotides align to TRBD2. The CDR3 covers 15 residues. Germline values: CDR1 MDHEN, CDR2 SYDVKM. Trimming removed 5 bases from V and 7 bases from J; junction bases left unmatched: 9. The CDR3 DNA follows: TGTGCCAGCAGTGACCTTAGCGGGATTAACGGGGAGCTGTTTTTT. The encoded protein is CASSDLSGINGELFF. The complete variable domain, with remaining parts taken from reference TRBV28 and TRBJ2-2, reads DVKVTQSSRYLVKRTGEKVFLECVQDMDHENMFWYRQDPGLGLRLIYFSYDVKMKEKGDIPEGYSVSREKKERFSLILESASTNQTSMYLCASSDLSGINGELFFGEGSRLTVL.

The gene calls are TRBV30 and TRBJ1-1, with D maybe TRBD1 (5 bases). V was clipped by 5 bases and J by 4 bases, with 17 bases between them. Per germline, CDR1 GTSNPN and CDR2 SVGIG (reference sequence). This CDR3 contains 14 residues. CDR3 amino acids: CAWGAGGSSTEAFF. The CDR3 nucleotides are TGTGCCTGGGGGGCCGGGGGTTCCAGCACTGAAGCTTTCTTT.

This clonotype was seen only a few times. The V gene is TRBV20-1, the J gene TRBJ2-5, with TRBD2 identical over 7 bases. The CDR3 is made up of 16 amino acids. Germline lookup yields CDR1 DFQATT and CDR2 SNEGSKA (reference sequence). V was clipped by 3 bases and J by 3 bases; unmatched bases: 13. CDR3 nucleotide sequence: TGCAGTGCTAGGGGGGGGATTTACGCACCCGAAGAGACCCAGTACTTC. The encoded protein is CSARGGIYAPEETQYF.

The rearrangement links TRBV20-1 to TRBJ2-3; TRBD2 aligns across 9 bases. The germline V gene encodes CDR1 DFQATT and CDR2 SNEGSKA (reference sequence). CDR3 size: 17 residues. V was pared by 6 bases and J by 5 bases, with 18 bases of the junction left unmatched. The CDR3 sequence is CSAPPRGSGRPGDTQYF. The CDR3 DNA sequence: TGCAGTGCACCTCCCAGGGGTAGCGGGAGACCCGGAGATACGCAGTATTTT.

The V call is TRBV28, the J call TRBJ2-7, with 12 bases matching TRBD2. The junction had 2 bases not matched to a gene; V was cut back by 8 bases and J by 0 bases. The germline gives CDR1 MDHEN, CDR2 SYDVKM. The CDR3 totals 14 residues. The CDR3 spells CASGLAGPSYEQYF. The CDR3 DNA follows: TGTGCCAGCGGACTAGCGGGACCCTCCTACGAGCAGTACTTC.

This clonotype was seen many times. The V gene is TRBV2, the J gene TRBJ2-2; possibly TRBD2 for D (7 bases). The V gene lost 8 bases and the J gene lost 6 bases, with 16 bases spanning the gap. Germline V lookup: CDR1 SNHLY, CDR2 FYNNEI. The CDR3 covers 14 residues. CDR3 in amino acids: CASSQGGGSGELFF. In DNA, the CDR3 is TGTGCCAGCTCCCAGGGAGGGGGATCCGGGGAGCTGTTTTTT.

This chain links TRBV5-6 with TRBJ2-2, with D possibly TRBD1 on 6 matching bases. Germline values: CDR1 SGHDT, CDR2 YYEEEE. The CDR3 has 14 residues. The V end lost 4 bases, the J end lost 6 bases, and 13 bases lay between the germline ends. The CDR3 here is CASSHRADSGELFF. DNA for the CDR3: TGTGCCAGCAGCCACAGGGCGGACTCCGGGGAGCTGTTTTTT.

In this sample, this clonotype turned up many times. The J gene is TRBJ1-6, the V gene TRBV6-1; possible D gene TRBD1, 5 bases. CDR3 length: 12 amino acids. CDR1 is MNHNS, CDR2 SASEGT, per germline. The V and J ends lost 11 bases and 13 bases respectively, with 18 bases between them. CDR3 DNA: TGTGCCTGCTCCTTATGGGGGGGGCCCCTCCACTTT. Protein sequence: CACSLWGGPLHF.

The CDR3 is CATSGNVGDRGHPVLTF. CDR3 DNA sequence: TGTGCCACCAGCGGAAACGTTGGGGACAGAGGGCATCCCGTCCTGACTTTC. The chain carries TRBV15 and TRBJ2-6, with TRBD1 identical over 7 bases. The J segment lost 12 bases and the V segment lost 5 bases, leaving 19 bases of the junction unmatched. CDR3 size: 17 residues. Germline CDR1 and CDR2: LNHNV and YYDKDF (reference sequence). Filled out from reference TRBV15 and TRBJ2-6, the complete variable domain reads DAMVIQNPRYQVTQFGKPVTLSCSQTLNHNVMYWYQQKSSQAPKLLFHYYDKDFNNEADTPDNFQSRRPNTSFCFLDIRSPGLGDTAMYLCATSGNVGDRGHPVLTFGAGSRLTVL.

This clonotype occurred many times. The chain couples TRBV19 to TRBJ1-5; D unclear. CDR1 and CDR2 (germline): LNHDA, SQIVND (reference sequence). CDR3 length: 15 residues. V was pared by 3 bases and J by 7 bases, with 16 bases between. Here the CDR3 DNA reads TGTGCCAGTAGTATCTCTCTAGGGTCGGGACAGCCCCAGCATTTT. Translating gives CASSISLGSGQPQHF.

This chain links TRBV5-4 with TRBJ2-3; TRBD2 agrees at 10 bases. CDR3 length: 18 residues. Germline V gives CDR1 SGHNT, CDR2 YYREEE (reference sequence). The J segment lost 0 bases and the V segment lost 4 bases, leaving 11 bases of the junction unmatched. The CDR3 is CASSPTSGSGESTDTQYF. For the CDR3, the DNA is TGTGCCAGCAGCCCGACTAGCGGGTCCGGGGAAAGCACAGATACGCAGTATTTT.

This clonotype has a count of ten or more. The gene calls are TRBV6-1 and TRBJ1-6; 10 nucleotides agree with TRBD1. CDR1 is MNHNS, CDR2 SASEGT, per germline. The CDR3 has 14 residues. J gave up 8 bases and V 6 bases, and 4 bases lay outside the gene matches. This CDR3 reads CASRRQGADSPLHF. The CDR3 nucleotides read TGTGCCAGCAGGAGACAGGGGGCAGATTCACCCCTCCACTTT.

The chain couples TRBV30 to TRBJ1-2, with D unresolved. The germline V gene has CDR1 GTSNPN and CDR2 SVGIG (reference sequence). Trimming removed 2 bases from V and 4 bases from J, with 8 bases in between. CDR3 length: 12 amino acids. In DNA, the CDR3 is TGTGCCTGGAGTCCTTCTGCCTATGGCTACACCTTC. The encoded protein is CAWSPSAYGYTF.

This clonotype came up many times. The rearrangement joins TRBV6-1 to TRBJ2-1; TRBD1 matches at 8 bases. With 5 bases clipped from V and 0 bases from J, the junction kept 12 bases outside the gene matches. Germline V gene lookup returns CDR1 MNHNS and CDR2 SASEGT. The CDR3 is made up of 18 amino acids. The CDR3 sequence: CASSTTGDFGNSYNEQFF. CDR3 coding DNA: TGTGCCAGCAGTACGACAGGGGACTTCGGTAACTCCTACAATGAGCAGTTCTTC.

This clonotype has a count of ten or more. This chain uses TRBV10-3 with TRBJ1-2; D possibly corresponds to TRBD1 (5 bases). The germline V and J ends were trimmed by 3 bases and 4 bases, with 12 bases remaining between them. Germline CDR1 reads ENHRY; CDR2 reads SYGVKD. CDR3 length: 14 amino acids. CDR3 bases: TGTGCCATCAGTGATGGGGACGCGGGCTATGGCTACACCTTC. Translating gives CAISDGDAGYGYTF.

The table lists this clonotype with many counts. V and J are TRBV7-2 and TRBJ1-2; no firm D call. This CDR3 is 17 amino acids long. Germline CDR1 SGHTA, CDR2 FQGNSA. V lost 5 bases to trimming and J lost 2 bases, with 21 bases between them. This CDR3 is CASSREARLPINYGYTF. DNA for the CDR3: TGTGCCAGCAGCCGAGAAGCCAGGCTGCCCATCAACTATGGCTACACCTTC.